The clone carrying this T cell receptor (beta chain) was found a few times. The antigen remains unidentified. The PCR contained 60 Vbeta and 13 Jbeta primers. Produced via immunoSEQ multiplex PCR; TCRdb's table is partial and in-frame only. The data hold roughly 200,000 clones, with around 77% observed a single time. These data originate in a study of cytomegalovirus exposure and HLA in healthy donors. Study-wide findings and caveats: Some V segments could not be told apart, so they were left out, TRBV6-2 and TRBV6-3 among them.

This CDR3 is built from 16 residues. The chain combines TRBV12-2 with TRBJ2-7; the listed D gene, TRBD1, was not tested against the DNA. TRBV12-2 is reported as a pseudogene. What was sequenced was PBMCs. The sequence derives from a man in his sixties in good health and CMV-seronegative. The CDR3 is CASRFHRGQGVHEQYF. The CDR3 DNA sequence: TGTGCAAGTCGCTTCCACAGAGGGCAGGGGGTGCACGAGCAGTACTTC.